One and the same sample provided the 21 T cell receptor beta chains below, sequenced in a study of blood T cells in healthy people across ages. Alongside a J-beta primer mix, a sample-barcoded 5' primer served in a second PCR lasting about 7 to 12 cycles. Each CDR3 protein gets one entry after TCRdb re-called the 5' RACE reads with MiXCR. The table records just under 900,000 distinct CDR3 sequences, more than 25% of them present only once. The sequenced material came from blood. These TCRs come from a woman of 80 years or more in good health.

This chain links TRBV7-2 with TRBJ1-2; D is undetermined. V was shortened by 2 bases and J by 7 bases, with 11 bases between the two germline ends. The CDR3 is 13 amino acids. CDR1 and CDR2 from the germline V gene are SGHTA and FQGNSA. CDR3 residues: CASSLTRQLGYTF. For the CDR3, the DNA is TGTGCCAGCAGCTTAACACGACAACTTGGCTACACCTTC.

This clonotype is a singleton in its sample. The junction and the germline gene differ at one end; a read error may be behind it. This rearrangement joins TRBV24-1 to TRBJ1-2, with D maybe TRBD1 (6 bases). This CDR3 comprises 14 residues. Germline V gene lookup returns CDR1 KGHDR and CDR2 SFDVKD. The CDR3 bases are TGCGCCACCAGTGATTCGTCACAGGGACGTGGCTTCACCTTC. This encodes CATSDSSQGRGFTF.

This clonotype was picked up a small number of times. The chain has TRBV6-2 or TRBV6-3 and TRBJ1-5; D might be TRBD1 (5 bases). The CDR3 sequence is 18 residues long. CDR1 is MNHEY and CDR2 is SVGEGT in the germline V gene. Trimming removed 2 bases from V and 5 bases from J, with 22 bases in between. The DNA of the CDR3 is TGTGCCAGCAGTTACCCGGGACCGGGGCTCGGATCGCATCAGCCCCAGCATTTT. It codes for CASSYPGPGLGSHQPQHF.

This clonotype has ten or more counts. The rearrangement uses TRBV6-2 or TRBV6-3 and TRBJ1-2, with D perhaps matching TRBD1 (5 bases). Deletions cut 4 bases from V and 3 bases from J, with 18 bases between. The CDR3 is 16 amino acids. The V gene's germline CDR1 is MNHEY and CDR2 SVGEGT. CDR3 in amino acids: CASSWFSRGSDYGYTF. CDR3 nucleotides: TGTGCCAGCAGTTGGTTTAGTCGGGGGAGCGACTATGGCTACACCTTC.

Only one count was recorded for this clonotype. A read error may account for a junction end that differs from germline. The gene calls are TRBV6-5 and TRBJ2-1; 9 bases match TRBD1. There are 15 residues in the CDR3. Germline V gene data show CDR1 as MNHEY and CDR2 as SVGAGI. CDR3 residues: CASSYEQGAWETQFF. DNA for the CDR3: TGTGCCAGCAGTTACGAACAGGGGGCTTGGGAGACCCAGTTCTTT.

This clonotype was detected ten times or more. The V call is TRBV2, the J call TRBJ2-1, with 14 bases that match TRBD2. Germline V CDR1 and CDR2: SNHLY, FYNNEI. Trimming at V came to 6 bases and at J to 2 bases, leaving 6 bases not matched to a gene. CDR3 length equals 17 residues. The chain's CDR3 is CASRPRLAGGPYNEQFF. CDR3 nucleotide sequence: TGTGCCAGCAGGCCCAGACTAGCGGGGGGGCCCTACAATGAGCAGTTCTTC.

The chain carries TRBV20-1 and TRBJ2-1, with TRBD2 matching over 11 bases. V was pared by 6 bases and J by 4 bases, with 8 bases of the junction left unmatched. Germline V lookup: CDR1 DFQATT, CDR2 SNEGSKA (reference sequence). The CDR3 is made up of 15 amino acids. The CDR3: CSALPGLAAYNEQFF. The CDR3, as DNA: TGCAGTGCCCTACCGGGACTAGCGGCATACAATGAGCAGTTCTTC.

This clonotype was picked up many times. The CDR3 region is CASSEPTSGGAFVSYNEQFF. The CDR3 region has the DNA TGTGCCAGCAGCGAGCCCACTAGCGGGGGGGCCTTCGTCTCCTACAATGAGCAGTTCTTC. This chain connects TRBV9 to TRBJ2-1; 13 nucleotides agree with TRBD2. Unmatched junction bases numbered 12, after V lost 3 bases and J lost 0 bases. CDR1 SGDLS and CDR2 YYNGEE come from the germline V gene. The length of the CDR3 is 20 residues. Filled out from reference TRBV9 and TRBJ2-1, the complete variable domain reads DSGVTQTPKHLITATGQRVTLRCSPRSGDLSVYWYQQSLDQGLQFLIQYYNGEERAKGNILERFSAQQFPDLHSELNLSSLELGDSALYFCASSEPTSGGAFVSYNEQFFGPGTRLTVL.

This clonotype turned up a few times. Possible read error: a much larger clone is one base away. The chain has TRBV29-1 and TRBJ2-5; TRBD1 aligns across 10 bases. The trim removed 1 base at V and 11 bases at J, leaving 13 bases unmatched. This CDR3 is built from 15 residues. Germline V lookup: CDR1 SQVTM, CDR2 ANQGSEA. CDR3 bases: TGCAGCGTTGAAGGCCGGGACAGGGGTTGGGATGAGCAGTACTTC. Protein: CSVEGRDRGWDEQYF.

Only a few counts were recorded for this clonotype. This chain links TRBV5-6 with TRBJ2-3; 7 bases agree with TRBD2. V gave up 4 bases and J gave up 5 bases; unmatched junction bases: 7. Germline V gene sequence: CDR1 SGHDT, CDR2 YYEEEE. The CDR3 is 14 residues long. The CDR3 region has the DNA TGTGCCAGCAGCCCAGGGACTAACGGAGATACGCAGTATTTT. It yields the protein CASSPGTNGDTQYF.

The chain uses TRBV4-1 and TRBJ2-7, with 7 bases fitting TRBD2. CDR1 and CDR2 from the germline V gene are MGHRA and YSYEKL. After removal of 4 bases from V and 5 bases from J, the junction contained 11 bases not matched to a gene. The length of the CDR3 is 15 residues. This CDR3 is CASSPPWEGRHEQYF. The CDR3 DNA follows: TGCGCCAGCAGCCCCCCCTGGGAGGGGCGCCACGAGCAGTACTTC.

The chain uses TRBV6-1 and TRBJ2-1, with D perhaps assigned TRBD1 or TRBD2 (5 bases each). V was pared by 3 bases and J by 7 bases, with 13 bases between. The germline V gene encodes CDR1 MNHNS and CDR2 SASEGT. This CDR3 comprises 14 residues. CDR3 bases: TGTGCCAGCAGTGAGATGGGCAGGGAGAATGAGCAGTTCTTC. Translation gives CASSEMGRENEQFF.

This clonotype was counted at least ten times. This chain connects TRBV7-2 to TRBJ2-5; 9 nucleotides match TRBD2. Germline values: CDR1 SGHTA, CDR2 FQGNSA. The CDR3 totals 19 residues. Trimming at V came to 5 bases and at J to 5 bases, leaving 21 bases not matched to a gene. The CDR3 nucleotides are TGTGCCAGCAGCCCTAGGGGCTACGCGGGGGGGCTTCTTAAGGAGACCCAGTACTTC. Amino acid sequence: CASSPRGYAGGLLKETQYF.

This clonotype was observed at least ten times. The chain uses TRBV10-3 and TRBJ1-1, with a tentative D call TRBD1 (5 bases). The germline gives CDR1 ENHRY, CDR2 SYGVKD. CDR3 length: 12 amino acids. V lost 6 bases to trimming and J lost 3 bases, with 8 bases between them. CDR3 sequence reads: CAIRGGDTEAFF. DNA of the CDR3: TGTGCCATCAGAGGAGGGGACACTGAAGCTTTCTTT.

This clonotype was picked up a small number of times. The rearrangement links TRBV29-1 to TRBJ2-7; 8 bases map to TRBD2. This CDR3 comprises 14 residues. Germline CDR1 is SQVTM and CDR2 is ANQGSEA. V was clipped by 6 bases and J by 2 bases; unmatched bases: 9. The CDR3: CSVLGWRGAYEQYF. The DNA of the CDR3 is TGCAGCGTCTTGGGGTGGCGGGGGGCCTACGAGCAGTACTTC.

Points on this clonotype: One base away lies a much larger clone, so this may be a sequencing read error. The chain uses TRBV6-5 and TRBJ2-3, with D perhaps being TRBD1 or TRBD2 (5 bases each). V lost 6 bases, J lost 5 bases, and 15 bases lay in between. This CDR3 is built from 14 residues. Per germline, CDR1 MNHEY and CDR2 SVGAGI. CDR3 DNA: TGTGCCAGCAGGCCGGGGCGCGTCGTAGATACGCAGTATTTT. This encodes CASRPGRVVDTQYF.

To note about this clonotype: It may be a read error: a sequence one base away is much more abundant. V gene TRBV14 combines with J gene TRBJ2-4, with TRBD2 matching over 7 bases. The J call could be wrong; TRBJ2-7 is a better fit for the DNA end. The length of the CDR3 is 17 residues. Looked up from germline, CDR1 is SGHDN and CDR2 is FVKESK. The CDR3 coding sequence is TGTGCCAGCAGCCATGGCCTTAAGGTGGGGGGGAGTTGCGAGCAGTACTTC. Residues: CASSHGLKVGGSCEQYF.

Concerning this clonotype itself: The junction differs from germline at one of its ends, possibly a read error. V gene TRBV20-1 combines with J gene TRBJ1-2, with D uncertain. CDR3 length: 13 residues. The germline gives CDR1 DFQATT, CDR2 SNEGSKA (reference sequence). The CDR3 DNA reads as TGCAGTGCCAGAGGTCCCGTAGCGGATGGCTACACCTTC. This translates into CSARGPVADGYTF.

The J gene is TRBJ1-4, the V gene TRBV15; D remains ambiguous. The CDR3 sequence is 18 residues long. V lost 3 bases and J 3 bases, leaving 20 bases between the germline ends. CDR1 is LNHNV, CDR2 YYDKDF, per germline (reference sequence). CDR3 loop: CATSRSPGIAESNEKLFF. The CDR3 coding sequence is TGTGCCACCAGCAGGTCCCCCGGGATCGCCGAATCTAATGAAAAACTGTTTTTT.

This clonotype occurred many times. The J gene is TRBJ1-5, the V gene TRBV29-1; maybe TRBD1 (6 bases). Per the germline V gene, CDR1 is SQVTM and CDR2 is ANQGSEA. This CDR3 comprises 18 residues. V was cut by 1 base and J by 5 bases, with 24 bases left in between. Here the CDR3 DNA reads TGCAGCGTTGAAGGGGCAGGGGTTGATAGGAGGACGCATCAGCCCCAGCATTTT. This translates into CSVEGAGVDRRTHQPQHF.

The chain is built from TRBV7-9 and TRBJ2-5, with TRBD2 identical over 11 bases. J was trimmed by 11 bases and V by 1 base; bases with no gene match: 6. This CDR3 contains 14 residues. From germline, CDR1 is SEHNR and CDR2 FQNEAQ (reference sequence). The CDR3, as DNA: TGTGCCAGCAGCTTAGATAGCGGGGGGGCTCGGCAGTACTTC. Protein product: CASSLDSGGARQYF. Supplemented by reference TRBV7-9 and TRBJ2-5, the full variable domain reads DTGVSQNPRHKITKRGQNVTFRCDPISEHNRLYWYRQTLGQGPEFLTYFQNEAQLEKSRLLSDRFSAERPKGSFSTLEIQRTEQGDSAMYLCASSLDSGGARQYFGPGTRLLVL.